These T cell receptor beta chains were read from a single sample in a study of T-cell reconstitution after alpha-beta-depleted transplantation in children. TCRdb reprocessed the PCR reads via MiXCR and lists one record per CDR3 protein. Here the sample spans 150,000 to 250,000 distinct CDR3 sequences, just under 6.5% being singletons. The sample here was PBMCs, taken before TCRalphabeta/CD19-depleted stem cell transplant. These receptors all come from a girl less than two years old with combined immunodeficiency, due to receive a stem cell transplant. The CDR3 runs from the conserved cysteine through the conserved F or W. D genes are given only for firm matches. Clone size, where shown, is once, few, many, or a class for clones that have expanded.

NA,TRBV29-1,TRBJ2-1,TRBD2,CSSGLANSYNEQFF,TGCAGCTCGGGACTAGCGAACTCCTACAATGAGCAGTTCTTC
many,TRBV29-1,TRBJ1-1,TRBD1,CSAGQGAGTEAFF,TGCAGCGCCGGACAGGGGGCTGGGACTGAAGCTTTCTTT
many,TRBV12-3/TRBV12-4,TRBJ2-5,NA,CASSLDQLIQYF,TGTGCCAGCAGTTTAGACCAACTGATACAGTACTTC
NA,TRBV6-2/TRBV6-3,TRBJ1-2,NA,CASSYVGFNYGYTF,TGTGCCAGCAGTTACGTTGGATTTAACTATGGCTACACCTTC
NA,TRBV5-1,TRBJ2-7,NA,CASSLAVTGSRYEQYF,TGCGCCAGCAGCTTGGCCGTCACGGGCAGTCGGTACGAGCAGTACTTC
many,TRBV28,TRBJ2-5,TRBD2,CASSLGSGLADGYGETQYF,TGTGCCAGCAGTTTGGGGTCGGGACTAGCGGACGGCTATGGGGAGACCCAGTACTTC
NA,TRBV24-1,TRBJ2-1,TRBD2,CATSGELAGDANEQFF,TGTGCCACCAGTGGCGAACTAGCGGGCGACGCCAATGAGCAGTTCTTC
many,TRBV6-1,TRBJ2-2,TRBD1,CASTGTGGIGELFF,TGTGCCAGCACCGGGACAGGGGGCATCGGGGAGCTGTTTTTT
NA,TRBV24-1,TRBJ2-3,TRBD2,CAASDLRTSGRLAASSTDTQYF,TGTGCCGCCAGTGATTTGCGTACTTCCGGACGACTAGCGGCGTCTAGCACAGATACGCAGTATTTT
many,TRBV12-3/TRBV12-4,TRBJ2-7,NA,CASSPSRGALNEQYF,TGTGCCAGCAGCCCGTCCAGGGGGGCGCTGAACGAGCAGTACTTC
NA,TRBV5-1,TRBJ1-4,NA,CASSFGEPNEKLFF,TGCGCCAGCAGCTTCGGGGAGCCTAATGAAAAACTGTTTTTT
NA,TRBV30,TRBJ2-7,TRBD2,CAWISTSGTYEQYF,TGTGCCTGGATATCGACTAGCGGAACCTACGAGCAGTACTTC
many,TRBV9,TRBJ2-7,NA,CASSVGGDSYEQYF,TGTGCCAGCAGCGTAGGAGGGGACTCCTACGAGCAGTACTTC
many,TRBV29-1,TRBJ2-3,NA,CSVTDTQYF,TGCAGCGTTACAGATACGCAGTATTTT
many,TRBV6-1,TRBJ2-7,TRBD1,CASSIGQGSEEQYF,TGTGCCAGCAGTATCGGACAGGGGTCTGAAGAGCAGTACTTC
many,TRBV4-2,TRBJ2-7,TRBD1,CASSQDRPGQHKTYEQYF,TGTGCCAGCAGCCAAGATCGACCGGGACAGCACAAAACCTACGAGCAGTACTTC
NA,TRBV6-5,TRBJ1-5,TRBD1,CASTPPGQGNQPQHF,TGTGCCAGCACCCCCCCGGGACAGGGCAATCAGCCCCAGCATTTT
many,TRBV7-6,TRBJ1-5,NA,CASRAGLRDQPQHF,TGTGCCAGCAGAGCTGGTTTGAGGGATCAGCCCCAGCATTTT
many,TRBV5-6,TRBJ2-7,TRBD1,CASSFQTGMYEQYF,TGTGCCAGCAGCTTCCAGACAGGGATGTACGAGCAGTACTTC
many,TRBV9,TRBJ1-6,TRBD1,CASSPFSRGHSPLHF,TGTGCCAGCAGCCCATTCTCCAGGGGGCACTCACCCCTCCACTTT
many,TRBV21-1,TRBJ2-7,NA,CASRGEYSYEQYF,TGTGCCAGCAGGGGAGAATACTCCTACGAGCAGTACTTC
many,TRBV20-1,TRBJ2-1,TRBD2,CSARGTSGGVEQFF,TGCAGTGCTAGAGGGACTAGCGGGGGGGTTGAGCAGTTCTTC
many,TRBV7-9,TRBJ2-7,NA,CASSPRAVGVSYEQYF,TGTGCCAGCAGCCCACGGGCGGTAGGGGTTTCCTACGAGCAGTACTTC
few,TRBV7-9,TRBJ2-5,NA,CASSPRRLAQETQYF,TGTGCCAGCAGCCCCCGAAGGCTAGCGCAAGAGACCCAGTACTTC
NA,TRBV12-3/TRBV12-4,TRBJ1-2,TRBD1,CASSHQGEGYGYTF,TGTGCCAGCAGTCATCAGGGGGAAGGCTATGGCTACACCTTC
many,TRBV4-2,TRBJ2-3,NA,CASSPAGLLSTDTQYF,TGTGCCAGCAGCCCGGCTGGGCTCCTTAGCACAGATACGCAGTATTTT
many,TRBV6-2/TRBV6-3,TRBJ1-1,NA,CASINRVNTEAFF,TGTGCCAGCATAAACAGAGTCAACACTGAAGCTTTCTTT
few,TRBV20-1,TRBJ2-6,TRBD1,CSARGTRTGPDGANVLTF,TGCAGTGCTAGAGGGACTCGGACAGGGCCCGATGGGGCCAACGTCCTGACTTTC
few,TRBV11-1,TRBJ1-3,NA,CASSPGGPTGREGNTIYF,TGTGCCAGCAGCCCAGGTGGGCCGACAGGCAGAGAGGGAAACACCATATATTTT
few,TRBV9,TRBJ1-1,NA,CASSDSGLNTEAFF,TGTGCCAGCAGCGACTCGGGACTGAACACTGAAGCTTTCTTT
many,TRBV6-4,TRBJ2-1,NA,CASSRPRGPTGSSYNEQFF,TGTGCCAGCAGTCGCCCGCGGGGGCCGACAGGGAGTTCCTACAATGAGCAGTTCTTC
few,TRBV20-1,TRBJ1-5,NA,CSARDRTVRSQPQHF,TGCAGTGCTAGAGACCGGACAGTCCGGAGTCAGCCCCAGCATTTT
many,TRBV10-3,TRBJ2-1,NA,CAISESFLRLEGNEQFF,TGTGCCATCAGTGAGTCCTTTCTAAGACTAGAGGGTAATGAGCAGTTCTTC
many,TRBV7-9,TRBJ2-6,NA,CASSDSRISGANVLTF,TGTGCCAGCTCGGACAGTCGAATCTCTGGGGCCAACGTCCTGACTTTC
many,TRBV6-2/TRBV6-3,TRBJ1-2,NA,CASSYSSVRDRSHGYTF,TGTGCCAGCAGTTACTCGTCAGTGCGGGACCGGTCCCACGGCTACACCTTC
NA,TRBV9,TRBJ2-1,TRBD2,CASSVVSAGGNNEQFF,TGTGCCAGCAGCGTAGTCTCAGCGGGGGGCAACAATGAGCAGTTCTTC
many,TRBV12-3/TRBV12-4,TRBJ2-2,TRBD1,CASGGTGQLNTGELFF,TGTGCCAGCGGCGGAACGGGACAGTTGAACACCGGGGAGCTGTTTTTT
few,TRBV29-1,TRBJ1-2,NA,CSVEERATSTIYGYTF,TGCAGCGTTGAAGAGCGGGCAACTTCGACGATTTATGGCTACACCTTC
NA,TRBV2,TRBJ2-7,TRBD2,CASSLAEKRGQYF,TGTGCCAGCAGCCTAGCGGAGAAGAGGGGGCAGTACTTC
few,TRBV12-3/TRBV12-4,TRBJ2-7,NA,CASSFHSYGGTEYYEQYF,TGTGCCAGCAGTTTCCACTCCTATGGGGGGACGGAATACTACGAGCAGTACTTC